This record concerns one TCR beta chain sequence. The sample originates from a study of blood T cell repertoires in COVID-19. At the level of the study: Both acute and convalescent COVID-19 samples were obtained from the United States, Italy and Spain. The analysed material was cDNA or gDNA that came from T cells, B-cell-depleted T cells, or PBMCs.

TCRdb's copy holds only in-frame clones and misses some; the assay was immunoSEQ multiplex PCR. The sample lists 250,000 to 350,000 clones, approximately 90% occurring once. The CDR3 has 15 residues. Germline V gene data show CDR1 as KGHDR and CDR2 as SFDVKD. V gave up 3 bases and J gave up 1 base, with 9 bases separating them. The age range of participants was about 18 to 100 years, with residence in about 25 US areas. The sequence came from a woman aged 60-70 years in a cohort exposed to, infected with or recovered from COVID-19 (not recorded which). The sequencing input was PBMCs or T cells enriched from blood (not recorded which). The V call is TRBV24-1, the J call TRBJ2-1, with D tentatively TRBD2 (6 bases). The CDR3 coding sequence is TGTGCCACCAGTGATGCGGGGAAATCCTACAATGAGCAGTTCTTC. It specifies CATSDAGKSYNEQFF.